This section outlines one T cell receptor (beta chain) sequence together with its context. This sample is drawn from a study of blood T cell repertoires in COVID-19. Study at large: Both acute and convalescent COVID-19 samples were obtained from the United States, Italy and Spain. Nucleic acid was either cDNA or gDNA, and it came from T cells, B-cell-depleted T cells, or PBMCs.

This CDR3 contains 17 residues. Germline CDR1 and CDR2: GTSNPN and SVGIG (reference sequence). V trimming: 2 bases; J trimming: 0 bases; junction bases outside the gene matches: 8. Original methodology: Amplifying reference gene primers gave estimates of nucleated cell counts. The repertoire was sequenced with immunoSEQ multiplex PCR; TCRdb's copy has only in-frame clones and lacks some. V, J and clone size are taken as reported in that table, and D and trimming were inferred from the DNA itself. The profile shows over 85,000 clones, roughly 85% of them singletons. The TCR originated in a man at least 80 years old with acute or convalescent COVID-19. This chain joins TRBV30 and TRBJ1-4, with TRBD1 identical over 8 bases. Sample: peripheral blood. In DNA, the CDR3 is TGTGCCTGGAGTCGACAGGGGCCGCTTGCAACTAATGAAAAACTGTTTTTT. Protein product: CAWSRQGPLATNEKLFF.